This is a list of T cell receptor beta chains from one sample in a study of CD8+CD57+ T cells in acquired aplastic anemia. TCRdb independently ran MiXCR on the reads; one entry per CDR3 protein. The sample includes fewer than 200,000 distinct CDR3 sequences, approximately 60% of them seen just once. The sequencing input was sorted CD4+, CD8+, or CD8+CD57+ T cells (not recorded which) from PBMCs. The receptors were gathered from a human donor in good health. Each CDR3 is given with its conserved first and last residue. Fields, in order: D gene, J gene, clone size, V gene, CDR3 protein, CDR3 DNA. D genes are given only for firm matches. The size field is filled for only some rows; it gives once, few, many or a size class.

D: .
J: TRBJ2-5
size: few
V: TRBV7-8
CDR3: CASSLLEETQYF
DNA: TGTGCCAGCAGCTTACTGGAGGAGACCCAGTACTTC

D: .
J: TRBJ1-5
size: .
V: TRBV2
CDR3: CASSEGSYQPQHF
DNA: TGTGCCAGCAGTGAGGGGAGCTATCAGCCCCAGCATTTT

D: .
J: TRBJ2-7
size: .
V: TRBV12-3/TRBV12-4
CDR3: CASSLGESLDEQYF
DNA: TGTGCCAGCAGTTTAGGGGAGTCTCTGGACGAGCAGTACTTC

D: .
J: TRBJ1-1
size: .
V: TRBV20-1
CDR3: CSAFSRNTEAFF
DNA: TGCAGTGCTTTCTCGCGGAACACTGAAGCTTTCTTT

D: .
J: TRBJ2-1
size: .
V: TRBV9
CDR3: CASSDSGRNYNEQFF
DNA: TGTGCCAGCAGTGACTCGGGACGCAACTACAATGAGCAGTTCTTC

D: TRBD1
J: TRBJ2-2
size: .
V: TRBV7-2
CDR3: CASSPTGVELFF
DNA: TGTGCCAGCAGCCCCACAGGGGTGGAGCTGTTTTTT

D: .
J: TRBJ2-2
size: .
V: TRBV7-3
CDR3: CASSSRAGELFF
DNA: TGTGCCAGCAGCTCCAGGGCCGGGGAGCTGTTTTTT

D: .
J: TRBJ1-6
size: .
V: TRBV5-1
CDR3: CASRFAGDSPLHF
DNA: TGCGCCAGCAGATTCGCCGGGGATTCACCCCTCCACTTT

D: TRBD1
J: TRBJ2-3
size: .
V: TRBV7-9
CDR3: CASSASPGTGTDTQYF
DNA: TGTGCCAGCAGCGCATCTCCCGGGACAGGGACAGATACGCAGTATTTT

D: TRBD1
J: TRBJ2-7
size: once
V: TRBV10-3
CDR3: CAIQGNYDQYF
DNA: TGTGCCATACAGGGGAACTACGATCAGTACTTC

D: TRBD2
J: TRBJ2-3
size: .
V: TRBV29-1
CDR3: CSTSGASTDTQYF
DNA: TGCAGCACTAGCGGGGCTAGCACAGATACGCAGTATTTT

D: TRBD2
J: TRBJ2-1
size: .
V: TRBV2
CDR3: CASSGLAGYNEQFF
DNA: TGTGCCAGCAGTGGACTAGCGGGATACAATGAGCAGTTCTTC

D: .
J: TRBJ1-5
size: few
V: TRBV2
CDR3: CASSYGQLNQPQHF
DNA: TGTGCCAGCAGTTATGGACAGTTAAATCAGCCCCAGCATTTT

D: TRBD2
J: TRBJ2-7
size: .
V: TRBV2
CDR3: CASIGRAGERGYEQYF
DNA: TGTGCCAGCATCGGGAGGGCCGGGGAGAGGGGGTACGAGCAGTACTTC

D: .
J: TRBJ1-5
size: .
V: TRBV9
CDR3: CASSVGGGGNQPQHF
DNA: TGTGCCAGCAGCGTAGGTGGGGGGGGCAATCAGCCCCAGCATTTT

D: TRBD1
J: TRBJ1-4
size: .
V: TRBV24-1
CDR3: CATSNSGTGGVGNEKLFF
DNA: TGTGCCACCAGTAATTCCGGGACAGGGGGCGTCGGTAATGAAAAACTGTTTTTT

D: .
J: TRBJ2-3
size: .
V: TRBV7-9
CDR3: CASTIAELTDTQYF
DNA: TGTGCCAGCACCATAGCGGAGCTCACAGATACGCAGTATTTT

D: TRBD2
J: TRBJ2-7
size: .
V: TRBV7-9
CDR3: CASSPSSGDKSYEQYF
DNA: TGTGCCAGCAGCCCATCTAGCGGGGATAAATCCTACGAGCAGTACTTC

D: TRBD1
J: TRBJ2-7
size: .
V: TRBV11-2
CDR3: CASSHGQGVNEQYF
DNA: TGTGCCAGCAGCCATGGACAGGGAGTTAACGAGCAGTACTTC